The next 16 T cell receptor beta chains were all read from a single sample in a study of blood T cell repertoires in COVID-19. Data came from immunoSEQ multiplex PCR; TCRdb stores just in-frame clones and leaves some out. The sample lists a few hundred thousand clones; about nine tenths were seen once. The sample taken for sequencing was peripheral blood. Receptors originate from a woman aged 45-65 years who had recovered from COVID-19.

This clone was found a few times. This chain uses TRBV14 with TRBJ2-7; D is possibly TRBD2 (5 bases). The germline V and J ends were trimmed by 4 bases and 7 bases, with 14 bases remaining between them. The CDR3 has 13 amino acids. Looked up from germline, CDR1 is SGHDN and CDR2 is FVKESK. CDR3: CASSLDWAAEQYF. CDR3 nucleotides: TGTGCCAGCAGCCTGGACTGGGCTGCAGAGCAGTACTTC.

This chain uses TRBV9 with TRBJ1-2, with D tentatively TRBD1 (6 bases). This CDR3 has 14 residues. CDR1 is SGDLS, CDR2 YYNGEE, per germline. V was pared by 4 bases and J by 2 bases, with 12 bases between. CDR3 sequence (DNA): TGTGCCAGCAGCCAAACCCAGGGGAACTATGGCTACACCTTC. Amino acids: CASSQTQGNYGYTF. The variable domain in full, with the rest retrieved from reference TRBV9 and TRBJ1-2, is DSGVTQTPKHLITATGQRVTLRCSPRSGDLSVYWYQQSLDQGLQFLIQYYNGEERAKGNILERFSAQQFPDLHSELNLSSLELGDSALYFCASSQTQGNYGYTFGSGTRLTVV.

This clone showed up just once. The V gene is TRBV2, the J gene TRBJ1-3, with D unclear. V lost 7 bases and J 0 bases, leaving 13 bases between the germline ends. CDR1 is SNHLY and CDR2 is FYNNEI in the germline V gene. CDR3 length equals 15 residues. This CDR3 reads CASTSNNLSGNTIYF. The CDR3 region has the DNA TGTGCCAGCACCAGTAATAACCTCTCTGGAAACACCATATATTTT.

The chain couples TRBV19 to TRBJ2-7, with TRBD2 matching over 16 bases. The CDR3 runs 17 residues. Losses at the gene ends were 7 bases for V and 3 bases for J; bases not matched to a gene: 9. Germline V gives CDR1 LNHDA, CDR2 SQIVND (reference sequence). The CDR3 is CASKGGTSGRAGYEQYF. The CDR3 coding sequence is TGTGCCAGTAAAGGAGGGACTAGCGGGAGGGCCGGCTACGAGCAGTACTTC.

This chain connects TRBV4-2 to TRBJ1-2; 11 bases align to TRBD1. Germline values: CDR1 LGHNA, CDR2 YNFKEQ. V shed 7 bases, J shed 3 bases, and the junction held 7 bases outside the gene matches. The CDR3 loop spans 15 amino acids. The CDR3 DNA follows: TGTGCCAGCACCCCCCGGGACAGGGGGGACTATGGCTACACCTTC. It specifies CASTPRDRGDYGYTF.

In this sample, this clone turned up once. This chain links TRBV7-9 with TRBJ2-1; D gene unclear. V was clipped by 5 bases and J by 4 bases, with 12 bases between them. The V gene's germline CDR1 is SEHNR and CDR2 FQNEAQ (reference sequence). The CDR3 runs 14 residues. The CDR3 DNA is TGTGCCAGCAGCCCAACTGCTTTTTACAATGAGCAGTTCTTC. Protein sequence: CASSPTAFYNEQFF.

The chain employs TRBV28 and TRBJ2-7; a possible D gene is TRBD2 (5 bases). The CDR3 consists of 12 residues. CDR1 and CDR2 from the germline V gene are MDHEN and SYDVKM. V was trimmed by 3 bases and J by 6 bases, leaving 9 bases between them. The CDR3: CASSFGSGEQYF. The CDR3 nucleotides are TGTGCCAGCAGTTTTGGGAGCGGCGAGCAGTACTTC.

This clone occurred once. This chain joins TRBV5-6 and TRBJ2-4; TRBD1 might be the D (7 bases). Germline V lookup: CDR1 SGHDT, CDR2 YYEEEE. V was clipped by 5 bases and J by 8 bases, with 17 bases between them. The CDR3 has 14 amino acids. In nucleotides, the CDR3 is TGTGCCAGCAGGCCGTCAGGGGGGCTGGACATTCAGTACTTC. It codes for CASRPSGGLDIQYF. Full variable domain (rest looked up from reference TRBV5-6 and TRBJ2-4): DAGVTQSPTHLIKTRGQQVTLRCSPKSGHDTVSWYQQALGQGPQFIFQYYEEEERQRGNFPDRFSGHQFPNYSSELNVNALLLGDSALYLCASRPSGGLDIQYFGAGTRLSVL.

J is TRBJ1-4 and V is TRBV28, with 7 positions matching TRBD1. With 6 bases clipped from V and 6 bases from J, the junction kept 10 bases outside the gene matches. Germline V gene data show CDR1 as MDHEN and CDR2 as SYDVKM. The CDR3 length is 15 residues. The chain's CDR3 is CASRRPGQPYEKLFF. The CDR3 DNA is TGTGCCAGCAGACGCCCGGGACAGCCTTATGAAAAACTGTTTTTT.

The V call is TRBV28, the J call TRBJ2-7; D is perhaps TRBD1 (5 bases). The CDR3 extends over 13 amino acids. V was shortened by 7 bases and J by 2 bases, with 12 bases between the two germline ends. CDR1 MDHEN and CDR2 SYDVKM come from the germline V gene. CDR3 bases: TGTGCCAGCAATTCGGACACAGCCTACGAGCAGTACTTC. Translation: CASNSDTAYEQYF.

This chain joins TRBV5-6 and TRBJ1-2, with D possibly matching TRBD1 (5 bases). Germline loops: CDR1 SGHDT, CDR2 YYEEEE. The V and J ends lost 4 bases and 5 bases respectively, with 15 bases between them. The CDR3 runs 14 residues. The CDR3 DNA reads TGTGCCAGCAGCCCCGGGCAGGGCGAGTATGGCTACACCTTC. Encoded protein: CASSPGQGEYGYTF.

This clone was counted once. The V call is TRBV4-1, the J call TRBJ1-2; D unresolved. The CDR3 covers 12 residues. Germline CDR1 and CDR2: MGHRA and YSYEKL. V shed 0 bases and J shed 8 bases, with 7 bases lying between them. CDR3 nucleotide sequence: TGCGCCAGCAGCCAAGACAGCGCGGGCTACACCTTC. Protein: CASSQDSAGYTF.

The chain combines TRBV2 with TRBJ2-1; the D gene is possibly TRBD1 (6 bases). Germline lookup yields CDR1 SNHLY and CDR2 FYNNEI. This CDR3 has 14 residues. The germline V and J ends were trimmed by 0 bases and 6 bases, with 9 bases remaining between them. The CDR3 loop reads CASSEAPGVNEQFF. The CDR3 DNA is TGTGCCAGCAGTGAAGCACCAGGGGTCAATGAGCAGTTCTTC.

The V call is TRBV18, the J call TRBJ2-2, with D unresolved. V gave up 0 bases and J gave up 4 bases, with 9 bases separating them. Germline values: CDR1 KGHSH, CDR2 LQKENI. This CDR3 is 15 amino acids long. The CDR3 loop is CASSPPISSTGELFF. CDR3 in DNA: TGTGCCAGCTCACCACCCATTTCGAGCACCGGGGAGCTGTTTTTT.

Written as DNA, the CDR3 is TGTGCCAGCAGCCTAGGGACAGGGGGGGATCAGCCCCAGCATTTT. This codes for CASSLGTGGDQPQHF. The chain joins TRBV7-9 to TRBJ1-5, with 11 bases fitting TRBD1. Germline V CDR1 and CDR2: SEHNR, FQNEAQ (reference sequence). V shed 5 bases, J shed 5 bases, and the junction held 5 bases outside the gene matches. This CDR3 is built from 15 residues.

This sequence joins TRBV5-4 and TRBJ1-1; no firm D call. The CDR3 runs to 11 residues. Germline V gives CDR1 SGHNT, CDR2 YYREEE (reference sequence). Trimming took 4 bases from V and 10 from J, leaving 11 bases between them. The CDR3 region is CASSDPRGAFF. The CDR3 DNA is TGTGCCAGCAGCGACCCTCGGGGAGCTTTCTTT.